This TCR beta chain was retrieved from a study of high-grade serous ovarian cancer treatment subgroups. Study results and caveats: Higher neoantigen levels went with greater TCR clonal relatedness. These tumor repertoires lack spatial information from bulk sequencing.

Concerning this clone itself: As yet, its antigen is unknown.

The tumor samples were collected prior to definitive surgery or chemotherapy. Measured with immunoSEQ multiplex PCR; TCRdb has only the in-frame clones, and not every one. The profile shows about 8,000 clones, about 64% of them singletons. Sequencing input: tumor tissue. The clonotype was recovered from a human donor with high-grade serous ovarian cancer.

The DNA for the CDR3 is TGTGCCAGTAGTGATCGGGGTCCCTACGAGCAGTACTTC. Encoded protein: CASSDRGPYEQYF. V is TRBV19 and J is TRBJ2-7, with a tentative D call TRBD2 (5 bases). V lost 5 bases, J lost 2 bases, and 10 bases lay in between. CDR1 and CDR2 from the germline V gene are LNHDA and SQIVND (reference sequence). This CDR3 is built from 13 residues.